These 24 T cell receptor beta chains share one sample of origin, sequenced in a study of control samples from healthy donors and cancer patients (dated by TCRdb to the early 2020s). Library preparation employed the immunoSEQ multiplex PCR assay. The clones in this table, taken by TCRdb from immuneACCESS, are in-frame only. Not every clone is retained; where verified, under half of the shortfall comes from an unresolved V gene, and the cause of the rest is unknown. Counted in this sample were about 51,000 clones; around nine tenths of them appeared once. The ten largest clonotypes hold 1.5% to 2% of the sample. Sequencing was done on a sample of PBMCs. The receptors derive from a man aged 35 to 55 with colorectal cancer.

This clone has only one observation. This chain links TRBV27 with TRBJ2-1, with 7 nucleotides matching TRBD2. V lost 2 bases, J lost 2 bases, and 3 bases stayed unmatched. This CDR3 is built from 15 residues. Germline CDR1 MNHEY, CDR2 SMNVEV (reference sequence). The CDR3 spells CASSLGGRAYNEQFF. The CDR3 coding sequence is TGTGCCAGCAGTTTAGGAGGGAGGGCCTACAATGAGCAGTTCTTC.

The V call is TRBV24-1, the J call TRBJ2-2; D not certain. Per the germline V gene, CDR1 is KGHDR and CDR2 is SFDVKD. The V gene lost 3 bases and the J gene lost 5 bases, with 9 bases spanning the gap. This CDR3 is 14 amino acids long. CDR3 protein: CATSDPVRTGELFF. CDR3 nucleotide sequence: TGTGCCACCAGTGATCCGGTACGGACCGGGGAGCTGTTTTTT.

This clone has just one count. For the CDR3, the DNA is TGTGCCAGCTATCCGGGACTAGCGGGGATAGATACGCAGTATTTT. As protein: CASYPGLAGIDTQYF. The rearrangement uses TRBV7-9 and TRBJ2-3; 13 bases fit TRBD2. The CDR3 runs to 15 residues. Looked up from germline, CDR1 is SEHNR and CDR2 is FQNEAQ (reference sequence). With V trimmed by 8 bases and J by 5 bases, 7 bases remained unmatched.

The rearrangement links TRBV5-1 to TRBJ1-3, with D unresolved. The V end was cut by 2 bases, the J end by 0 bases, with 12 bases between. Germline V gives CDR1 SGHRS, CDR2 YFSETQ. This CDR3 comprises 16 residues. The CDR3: CASSLGETFSGNTIYF. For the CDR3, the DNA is TGCGCCAGCAGCTTAGGAGAAACTTTCTCTGGAAACACCATATATTTT.

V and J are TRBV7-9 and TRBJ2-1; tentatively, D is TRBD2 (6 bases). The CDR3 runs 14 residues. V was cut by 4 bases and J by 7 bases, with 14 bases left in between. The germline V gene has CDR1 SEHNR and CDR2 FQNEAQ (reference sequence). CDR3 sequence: CASSYSGTPNEQFF. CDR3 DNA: TGTGCCAGCAGCTACTCCGGGACTCCTAATGAGCAGTTCTTC.

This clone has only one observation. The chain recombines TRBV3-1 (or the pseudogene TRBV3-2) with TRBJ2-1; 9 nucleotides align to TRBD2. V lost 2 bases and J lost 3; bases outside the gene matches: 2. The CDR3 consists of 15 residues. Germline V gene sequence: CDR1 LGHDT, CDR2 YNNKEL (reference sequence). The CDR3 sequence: CASSQMREGYNEQFF. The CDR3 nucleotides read TGTGCCAGCAGCCAAATGCGGGAGGGCTACAATGAGCAGTTCTTC.

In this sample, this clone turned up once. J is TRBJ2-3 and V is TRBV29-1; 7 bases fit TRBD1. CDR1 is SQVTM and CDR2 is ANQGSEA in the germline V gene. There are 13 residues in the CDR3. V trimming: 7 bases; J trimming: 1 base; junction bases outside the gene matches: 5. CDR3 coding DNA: TGCAGCGGTCGAACAGGGGGCACAGATACGCAGTATTTT. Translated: CSGRTGGTDTQYF.

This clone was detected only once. The CDR3 DNA reads TGTGCCAGCAGCTTTGATGGGGGCCCGGACACTGAAGCTTTCTTT. Encoded protein: CASSFDGGPDTEAFF. V gene TRBV7-8 combines with J gene TRBJ1-1; TRBD1 might be the D (6 bases). CDR3 length: 15 amino acids. V was clipped by 3 bases and J by 3 bases, with 14 bases between them. Germline V gives CDR1 SGHVS, CDR2 FQNEAQ.

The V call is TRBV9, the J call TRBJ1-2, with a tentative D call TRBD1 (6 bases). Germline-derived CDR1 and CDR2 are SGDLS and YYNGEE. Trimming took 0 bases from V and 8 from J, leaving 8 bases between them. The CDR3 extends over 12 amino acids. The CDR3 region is CASSVGRGGYTF. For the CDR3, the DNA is TGTGCCAGCAGCGTAGGCAGGGGCGGCTACACCTTC.

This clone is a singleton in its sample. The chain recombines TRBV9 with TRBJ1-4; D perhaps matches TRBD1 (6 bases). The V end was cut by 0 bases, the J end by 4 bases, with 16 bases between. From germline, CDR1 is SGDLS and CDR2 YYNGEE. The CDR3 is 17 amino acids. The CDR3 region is CASSVAARGGVNEKLFF. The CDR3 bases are TGTGCCAGCAGCGTAGCGGCCCGTGGGGGCGTTAATGAAAAACTGTTTTTT.

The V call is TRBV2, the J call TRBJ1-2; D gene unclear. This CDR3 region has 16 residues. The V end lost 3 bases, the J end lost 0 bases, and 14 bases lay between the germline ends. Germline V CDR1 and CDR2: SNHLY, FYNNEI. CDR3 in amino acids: CASSDYAELPNYGYTF. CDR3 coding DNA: TGTGCCAGCAGTGACTACGCGGAGCTACCTAACTATGGCTACACCTTC.

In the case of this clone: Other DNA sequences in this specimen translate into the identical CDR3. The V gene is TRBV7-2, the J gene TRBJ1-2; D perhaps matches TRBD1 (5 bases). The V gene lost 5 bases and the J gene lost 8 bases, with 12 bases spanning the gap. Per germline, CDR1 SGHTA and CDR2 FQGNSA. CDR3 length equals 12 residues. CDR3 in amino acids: CASSPRTTGYTF. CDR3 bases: TGTGCCAGCAGCCCGAGGACAACCGGCTACACCTTC.

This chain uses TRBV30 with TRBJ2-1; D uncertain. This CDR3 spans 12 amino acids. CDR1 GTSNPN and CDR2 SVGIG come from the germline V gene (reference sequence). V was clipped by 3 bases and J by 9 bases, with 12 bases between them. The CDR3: CAWRNPVIEQFF. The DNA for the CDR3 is TGTGCCTGGAGAAATCCGGTTATTGAGCAGTTCTTC.

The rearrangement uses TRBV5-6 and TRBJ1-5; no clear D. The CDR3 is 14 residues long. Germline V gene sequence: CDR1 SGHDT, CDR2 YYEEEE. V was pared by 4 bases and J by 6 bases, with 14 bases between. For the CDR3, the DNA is TGTGCCAGCAGCCACGGGTCTTCGGGTCAGCCCCAGCATTTT. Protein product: CASSHGSSGQPQHF.

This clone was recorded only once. The chain's CDR3 is CATSDLTGAGNTIYF. The CDR3 DNA follows: TGTGCCACCAGTGACCTAACAGGGGCTGGAAACACCATATATTTT. The chain employs TRBV24-1 and TRBJ1-3; 7 bases agree with TRBD1. The V segment lost 4 bases and the J segment 2 bases; nucleotides outside the gene matches: 4. The CDR3 is 15 residues long. From germline, CDR1 is KGHDR and CDR2 SFDVKD.

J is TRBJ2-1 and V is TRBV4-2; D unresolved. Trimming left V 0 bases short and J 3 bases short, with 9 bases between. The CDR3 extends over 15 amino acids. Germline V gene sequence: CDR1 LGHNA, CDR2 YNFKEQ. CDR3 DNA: TGTGCCAGCAGCCAAGAGTTGAACTTCTACAATGAGCAGTTCTTC. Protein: CASSQELNFYNEQFF.

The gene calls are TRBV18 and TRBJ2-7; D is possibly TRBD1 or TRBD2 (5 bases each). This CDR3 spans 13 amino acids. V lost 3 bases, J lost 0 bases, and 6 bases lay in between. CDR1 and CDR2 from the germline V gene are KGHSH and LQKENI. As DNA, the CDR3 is TGTGCCAGCTCACCGGGGGACTCCTACGAGCAGTACTTC. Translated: CASSPGDSYEQYF. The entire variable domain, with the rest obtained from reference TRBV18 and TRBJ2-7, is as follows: NAGVMQNPRHLVRRRGQEARLRCSPMKGHSHVYWYRQLPEEGLKFMVYLQKENIIDESGMPKERFSAEFPKEGPSILRIQQVVRGDSAAYFCASSPGDSYEQYFGPGTRLTVT.

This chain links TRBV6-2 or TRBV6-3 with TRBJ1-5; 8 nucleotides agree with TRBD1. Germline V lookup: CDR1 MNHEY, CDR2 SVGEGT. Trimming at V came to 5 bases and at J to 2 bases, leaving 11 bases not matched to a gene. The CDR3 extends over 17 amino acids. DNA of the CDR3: TGTGCCAGCAGTAGGACAGGGAAGGACCTTCGCAATCAGCCCCAGCATTTT. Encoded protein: CASSRTGKDLRNQPQHF.

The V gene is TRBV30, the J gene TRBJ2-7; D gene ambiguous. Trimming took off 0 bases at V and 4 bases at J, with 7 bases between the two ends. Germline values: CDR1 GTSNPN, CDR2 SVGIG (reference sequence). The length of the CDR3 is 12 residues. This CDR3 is CAWSVSLYEQYF. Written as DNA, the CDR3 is TGTGCCTGGAGTGTATCGCTTTACGAGCAGTACTTC.

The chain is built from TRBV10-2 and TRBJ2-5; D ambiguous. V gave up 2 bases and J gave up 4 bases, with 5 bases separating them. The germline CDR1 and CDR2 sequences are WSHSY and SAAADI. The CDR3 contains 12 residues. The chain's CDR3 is CASSERTETQYF. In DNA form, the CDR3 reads TGCGCCAGCAGTGAGCGAACAGAGACCCAGTACTTC.

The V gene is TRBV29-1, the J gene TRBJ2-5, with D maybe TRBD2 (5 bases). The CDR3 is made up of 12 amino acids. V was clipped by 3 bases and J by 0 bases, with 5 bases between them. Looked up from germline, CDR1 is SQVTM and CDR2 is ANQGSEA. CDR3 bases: TGCAGCGTTGAGACTAACCAAGAGACCCAGTACTTC. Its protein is CSVETNQETQYF. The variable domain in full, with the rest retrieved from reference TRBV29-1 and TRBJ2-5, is SAVISQKPSRDICQRGTSLTIQCQVDSQVTMMFWYRQQPGQSLTLIATANQGSEATYESGFVIDKFPISRPNLTFSTLTVSNMSPEDSSIYLCSVETNQETQYFGPGTRLLVL.

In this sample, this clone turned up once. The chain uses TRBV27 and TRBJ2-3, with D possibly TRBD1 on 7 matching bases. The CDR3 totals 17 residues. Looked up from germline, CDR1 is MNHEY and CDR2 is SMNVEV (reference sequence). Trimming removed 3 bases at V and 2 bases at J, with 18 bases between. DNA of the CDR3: TGTGCCAGCAGTTTTCACAGGGGAGGAGGGCTCACAGATACGCAGTATTTT. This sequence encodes CASSFHRGGGLTDTQYF.

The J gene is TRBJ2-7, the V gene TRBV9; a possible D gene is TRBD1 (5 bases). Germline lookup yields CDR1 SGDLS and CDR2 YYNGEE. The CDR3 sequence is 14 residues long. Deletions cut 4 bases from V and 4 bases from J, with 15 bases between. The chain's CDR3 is CASSPDNTPYEQYF. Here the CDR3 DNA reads TGTGCCAGCAGCCCGGACAACACCCCATACGAGCAGTACTTC.

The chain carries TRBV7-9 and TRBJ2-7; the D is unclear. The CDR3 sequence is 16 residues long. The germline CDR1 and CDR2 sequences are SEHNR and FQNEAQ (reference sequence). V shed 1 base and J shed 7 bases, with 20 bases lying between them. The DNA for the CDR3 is TGTGCCAGCAGCTTAGGGCCGGCCGGTGGTGAAAGTGAGCAGTACTTC. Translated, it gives CASSLGPAGGESEQYF.